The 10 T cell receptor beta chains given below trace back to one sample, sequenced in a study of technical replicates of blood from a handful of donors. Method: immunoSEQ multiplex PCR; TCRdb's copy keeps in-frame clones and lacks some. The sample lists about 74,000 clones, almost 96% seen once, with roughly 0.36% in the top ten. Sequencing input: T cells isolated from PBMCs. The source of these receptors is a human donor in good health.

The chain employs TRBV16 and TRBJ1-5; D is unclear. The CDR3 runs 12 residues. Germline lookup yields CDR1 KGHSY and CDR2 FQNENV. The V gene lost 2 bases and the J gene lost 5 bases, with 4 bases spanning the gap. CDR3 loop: CASSQPYQPQHF. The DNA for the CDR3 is TGTGCCAGCAGCCAACCTTATCAGCCCCAGCATTTT.

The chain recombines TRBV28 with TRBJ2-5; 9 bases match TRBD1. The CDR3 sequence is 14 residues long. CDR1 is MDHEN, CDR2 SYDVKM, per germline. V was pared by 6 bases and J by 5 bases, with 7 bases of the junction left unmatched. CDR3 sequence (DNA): TGTGCCAGCAGCCTACAGGGGGCGGTCGAGACCCAGTACTTC. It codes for CASSLQGAVETQYF.

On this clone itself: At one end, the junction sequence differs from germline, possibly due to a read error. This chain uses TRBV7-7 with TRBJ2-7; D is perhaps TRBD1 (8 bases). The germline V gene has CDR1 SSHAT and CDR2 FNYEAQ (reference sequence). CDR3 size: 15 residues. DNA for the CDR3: TGTGCTAGCAGCTTGGGGGGGACAGGTGCTGACGAGCAGTACTTC. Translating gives CASSLGGTGADEQYF.

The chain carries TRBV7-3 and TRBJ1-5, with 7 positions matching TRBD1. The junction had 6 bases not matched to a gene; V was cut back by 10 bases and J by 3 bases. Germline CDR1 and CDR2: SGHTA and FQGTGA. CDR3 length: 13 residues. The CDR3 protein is CATRQGPNQPQHF. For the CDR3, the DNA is TGTGCCACACGACAGGGACCCAATCAGCCCCAGCATTTT.

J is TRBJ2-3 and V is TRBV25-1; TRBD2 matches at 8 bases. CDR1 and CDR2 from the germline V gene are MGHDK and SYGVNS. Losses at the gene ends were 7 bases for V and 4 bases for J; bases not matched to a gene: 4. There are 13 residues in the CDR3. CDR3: CASIREGSDTQYF. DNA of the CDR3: TGTGCCAGCATCCGGGAGGGTTCAGATACGCAGTATTTT.

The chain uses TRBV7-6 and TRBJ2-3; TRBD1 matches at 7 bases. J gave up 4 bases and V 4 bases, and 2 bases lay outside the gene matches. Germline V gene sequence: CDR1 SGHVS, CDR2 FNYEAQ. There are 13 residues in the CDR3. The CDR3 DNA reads TGTGCCAGCAGCTCAGGGGGATCAGATACGCAGTATTTT. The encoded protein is CASSSGGSDTQYF.

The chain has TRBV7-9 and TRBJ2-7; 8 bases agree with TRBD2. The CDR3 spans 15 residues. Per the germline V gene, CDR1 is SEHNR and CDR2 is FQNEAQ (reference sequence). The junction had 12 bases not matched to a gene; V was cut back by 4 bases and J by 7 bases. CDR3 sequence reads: CASSWPKTGTREQYF. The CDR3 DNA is TGTGCCAGCAGCTGGCCAAAGACCGGGACTAGAGAGCAGTACTTC. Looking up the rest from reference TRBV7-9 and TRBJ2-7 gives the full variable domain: DTGVSQNPRHKITKRGQNVTFRCDPISEHNRLYWYRQTLGQGPEFLTYFQNEAQLEKSRLLSDRFSAERPKGSFSTLEIQRTEQGDSAMYLCASSWPKTGTREQYFGPGTRLTVT.

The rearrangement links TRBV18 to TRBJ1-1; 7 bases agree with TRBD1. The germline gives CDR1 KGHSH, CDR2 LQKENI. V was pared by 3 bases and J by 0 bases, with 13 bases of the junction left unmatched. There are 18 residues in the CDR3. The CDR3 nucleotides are TGTGCCAGCTCACCGATGGGACAGATTTACACTTTGAACACTGAAGCTTTCTTT. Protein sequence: CASSPMGQIYTLNTEAFF.

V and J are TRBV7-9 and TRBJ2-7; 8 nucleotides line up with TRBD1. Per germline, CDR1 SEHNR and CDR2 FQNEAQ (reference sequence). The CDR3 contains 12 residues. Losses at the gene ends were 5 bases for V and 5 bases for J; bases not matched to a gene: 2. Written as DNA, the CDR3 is TGTGCCAGCAGCCGGACAGGGAACGAGCAGTACTTC. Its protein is CASSRTGNEQYF.

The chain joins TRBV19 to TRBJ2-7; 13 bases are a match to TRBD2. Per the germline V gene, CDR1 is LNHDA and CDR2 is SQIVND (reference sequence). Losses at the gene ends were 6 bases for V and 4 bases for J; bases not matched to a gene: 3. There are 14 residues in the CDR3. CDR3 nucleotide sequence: TGTGCCAGTAGCGGACTAGCGGGGGATTACGAGCAGTACTTC. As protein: CASSGLAGDYEQYF.